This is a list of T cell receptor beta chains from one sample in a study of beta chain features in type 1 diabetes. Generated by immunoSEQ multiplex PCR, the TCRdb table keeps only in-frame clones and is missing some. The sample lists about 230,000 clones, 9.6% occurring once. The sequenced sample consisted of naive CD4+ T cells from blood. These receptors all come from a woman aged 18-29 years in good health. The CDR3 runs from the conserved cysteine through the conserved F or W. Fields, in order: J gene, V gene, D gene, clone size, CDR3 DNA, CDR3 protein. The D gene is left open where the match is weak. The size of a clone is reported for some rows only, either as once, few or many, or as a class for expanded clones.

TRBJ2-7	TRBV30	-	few	TGTGCCTGGGGAAGGCAGGGGTCCTACGAGCAGTACTTC	CAWGRQGSYEQYF
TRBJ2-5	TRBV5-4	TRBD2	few	TGTGCCAGCAGCTACCCCGGACTAGCGGGAGGGATCCAAGAGACCCAGTACTTC	CASSYPGLAGGIQETQYF
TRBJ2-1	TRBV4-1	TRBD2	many	TGCGCCAGCAGCCAAGCCGGCGGGAGGTCCTACAATGAGCAGTTCTTC	CASSQAGGRSYNEQFF
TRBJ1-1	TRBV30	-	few	TGTGCCTGGCTCCCCGTCGTGAACACTGAAGCTTTCTTT	CAWLPVVNTEAFF
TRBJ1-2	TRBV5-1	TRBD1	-	TGCGCCAGCAGCTCCCGACAGGGCACAAACTATGGCTACACCTTC	CASSSRQGTNYGYTF
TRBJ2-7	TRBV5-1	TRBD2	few	TGCGCCAGCAGCTTCCGTAGCGGGAGCTCCTACGAGCAGTACTTC	CASSFRSGSSYEQYF
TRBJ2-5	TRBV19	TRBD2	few	TGTGCCAGTAGTATTCGGACTAGCGGGGAAGAGACCCAGTACTTC	CASSIRTSGEETQYF
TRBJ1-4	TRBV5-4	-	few	TGTGCCAGCAGCCAAAAGACAGACACTAATGAAAAACTGTTTTTT	CASSQKTDTNEKLFF
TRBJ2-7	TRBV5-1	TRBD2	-	TGCGCCAGCAGCTTGGAACTAGCGGGAGTTGGCTACGAGCAGTACTTC	CASSLELAGVGYEQYF
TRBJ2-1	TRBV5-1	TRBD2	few	TGCGCCAGCCGGGAACGGGCGGGGGGCGACAATGAGCAGTTCTTC	CASRERAGGDNEQFF
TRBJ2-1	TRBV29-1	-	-	TGCAGCGTTGAGGGGGGGCGGAGGGGCAGTGAGCAGTTCTTC	CSVEGGRRGSEQFF
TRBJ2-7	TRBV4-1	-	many	TGCGCCAGCAGCCAAGAGTGGGGCTCCACCTCCTACGAGCAGTACTTC	CASSQEWGSTSYEQYF
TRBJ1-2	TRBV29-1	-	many	TGCAGCGTCTCACGATCCGGCTATGGCTACACCTTC	CSVSRSGYGYTF
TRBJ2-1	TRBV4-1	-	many	TGCGCCAGCAGCCAAGCAGCAGGGCCGTTGGACAATGAGCAGTTCTTC	CASSQAAGPLDNEQFF
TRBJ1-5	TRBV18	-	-	TGTGCCAGCTCGAACAGCGGAGGCAATCAGCCCCAGCATTTT	CASSNSGGNQPQHF